This T cell receptor beta chain appears in the sequencing data of a study of blood T cells in healthy people across ages. Study-level background: Using template switching, researchers captured about one barcoded beta molecule for each two T cells.

Points on this clonotype: Antigen unknown.

Study results and caveats: PBMC samples, being unsorted, prevented any conclusive comparison of naive and antigen-experienced cells.

Primed by a sample-barcoded 5' primer and a J-beta primer mix, a second PCR proceeded for about 7 to 11 cycles. TCRdb redid the calling of the 5' RACE reads with MiXCR, one entry per CDR3 protein. The repertoire has around 2 million distinct CDR3 sequences, 39% of them found once; the top ten carry around 23%. CDR3 length: 13 residues. The V and J ends lost 6 bases and 7 bases, in that order; junction bases with no gene match: 5. Per the germline V gene, CDR1 is DFQATT and CDR2 is SNEGSKA (reference sequence). PBMCs were isolated at a quantity of at least 6 million per sample. The clonotype originates from a human donor in good health. Material: blood. J is TRBJ1-4 and V is TRBV20-1; 10 bases fit TRBD1. The DNA for the CDR3 is TGCAGTGCCGGGACAGGGGAGGGTGAAAAACTGTTTTTT. Amino acids: CSAGTGEGEKLFF.